The text below deals with one TCR beta chain. Antigen specificity is unknown. Assay: immunoSEQ multiplex PCR; the TCRdb copy retains only in-frame clones and omits some. The sample has 100,000 to 150,000 clones, approximately 90% seen once. This CDR3 has 16 amino acids. V shed 5 bases, J shed 3 bases, and the junction held 13 bases outside the gene matches. CDR1 and CDR2 from the germline V gene are SGHVS and FNYEAQ. This record belongs to a study of T cell responses to AZD1222 COVID-19 vaccine. Study-wide results and limits: Epitopes outside B.1.351 and B.1.1.7 mutated regions reportedly drew nearly half of spike TCRs.

V and J are TRBV7-6 and TRBJ2-7; 7 nucleotides align to TRBD2. The sequence derives from an adult in good health. Sequencing was performed on peripheral blood, taken on day 0 of MenACWY control vaccination. The CDR3 sequence is CASSARVVASGYEQYF. The CDR3 coding sequence is TGTGCCAGCAGCGCCCGGGTCGTTGCTAGCGGCTACGAGCAGTACTTC.